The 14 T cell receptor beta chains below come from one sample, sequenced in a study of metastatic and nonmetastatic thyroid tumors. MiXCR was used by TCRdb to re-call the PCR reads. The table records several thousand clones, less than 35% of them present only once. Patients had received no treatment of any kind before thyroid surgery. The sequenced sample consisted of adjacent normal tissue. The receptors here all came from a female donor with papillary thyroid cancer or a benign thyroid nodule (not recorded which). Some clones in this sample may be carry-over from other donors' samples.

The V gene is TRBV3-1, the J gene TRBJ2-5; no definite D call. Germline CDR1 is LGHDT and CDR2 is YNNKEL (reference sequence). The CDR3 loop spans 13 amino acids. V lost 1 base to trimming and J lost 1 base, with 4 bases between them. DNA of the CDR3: TGTGCCAGCAGCCAAGCGGGCCAAGAGACCCAGTACTTC. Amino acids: CASSQAGQETQYF.

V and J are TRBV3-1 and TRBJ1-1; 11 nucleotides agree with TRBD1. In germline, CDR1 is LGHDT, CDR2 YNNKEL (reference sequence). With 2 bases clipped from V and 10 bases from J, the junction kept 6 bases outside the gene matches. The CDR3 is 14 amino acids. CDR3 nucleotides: TGTGCCAGCAGCCAAACAGGACAGGGGGCTGTAGCTTTCTTT. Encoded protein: CASSQTGQGAVAFF.

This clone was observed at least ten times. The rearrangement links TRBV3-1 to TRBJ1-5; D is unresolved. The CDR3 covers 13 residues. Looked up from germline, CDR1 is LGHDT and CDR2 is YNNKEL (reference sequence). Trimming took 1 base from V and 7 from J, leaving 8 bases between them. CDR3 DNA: TGTGCCAGCAGCCAAGGCACAGACCAGCCCCAGCATTTT. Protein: CASSQGTDQPQHF.

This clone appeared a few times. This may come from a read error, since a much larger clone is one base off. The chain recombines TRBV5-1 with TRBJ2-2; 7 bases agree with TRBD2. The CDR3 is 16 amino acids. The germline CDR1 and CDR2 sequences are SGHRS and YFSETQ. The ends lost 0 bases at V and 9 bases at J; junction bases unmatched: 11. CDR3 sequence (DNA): TGCGCCAGCAGCTTGGTCCCGGGAGGAAGGACCCGGGAGCTGTTTTTT. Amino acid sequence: CASSLVPGGRTRELFF.

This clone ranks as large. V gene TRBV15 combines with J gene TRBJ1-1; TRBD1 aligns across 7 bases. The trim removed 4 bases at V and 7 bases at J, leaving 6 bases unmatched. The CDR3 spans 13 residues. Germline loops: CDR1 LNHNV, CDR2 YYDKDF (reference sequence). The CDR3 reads CATSTSGQVEAFF. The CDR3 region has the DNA TGTGCCACCAGCACTAGCGGACAGGTTGAAGCTTTCTTT.

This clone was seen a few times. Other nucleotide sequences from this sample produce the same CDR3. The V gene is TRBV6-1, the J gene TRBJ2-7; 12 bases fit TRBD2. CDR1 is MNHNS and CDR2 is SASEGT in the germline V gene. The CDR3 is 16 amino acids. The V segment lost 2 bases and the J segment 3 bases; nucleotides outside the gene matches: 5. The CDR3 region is CASSEIGLAGFYEQYF. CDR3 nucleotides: TGTGCCAGCAGTGAAATCGGACTAGCGGGGTTCTACGAGCAGTACTTC.

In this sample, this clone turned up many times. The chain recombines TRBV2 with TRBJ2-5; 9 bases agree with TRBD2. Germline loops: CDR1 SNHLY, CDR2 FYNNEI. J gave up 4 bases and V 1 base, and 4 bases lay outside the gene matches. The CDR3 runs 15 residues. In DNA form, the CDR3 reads TGTGCCAGCAGTGAAGTTGCGGGGGGGCGAGAGACCCAGTACTTC. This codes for CASSEVAGGRETQYF.

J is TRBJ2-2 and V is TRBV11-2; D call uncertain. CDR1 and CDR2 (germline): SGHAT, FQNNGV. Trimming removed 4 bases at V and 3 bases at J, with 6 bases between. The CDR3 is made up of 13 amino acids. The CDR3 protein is CASSSLYTGELFF. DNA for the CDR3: TGTGCCAGCAGCTCCCTCTACACCGGGGAGCTGTTTTTT.

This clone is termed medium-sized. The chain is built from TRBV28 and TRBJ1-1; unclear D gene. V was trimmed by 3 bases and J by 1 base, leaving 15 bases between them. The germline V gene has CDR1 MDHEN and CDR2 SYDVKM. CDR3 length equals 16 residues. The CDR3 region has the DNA TGTGCCAGCAGTTTCCCCCGATCGAGGGAGAACACTGAAGCTTTCTTT. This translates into CASSFPRSRENTEAFF.

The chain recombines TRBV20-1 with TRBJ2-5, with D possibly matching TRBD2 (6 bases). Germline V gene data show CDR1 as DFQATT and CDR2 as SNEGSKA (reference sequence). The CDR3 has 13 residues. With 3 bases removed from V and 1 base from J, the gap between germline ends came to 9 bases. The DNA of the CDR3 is TGCAGTGCTAGGGGGGGTATCCAAGAGACCCAGTACTTC. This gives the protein CSARGGIQETQYF.

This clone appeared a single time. CDR3 sequence: CASSHCVVTGGLAVRVYEQYF. In nucleotides, the CDR3 is TGTGCCAGCAGCCACTGCGTGGTGACGGGTGGACTAGCGGTACGCGTCTACGAGCAGTACTTC. V and J are TRBV25-1 and TRBJ2-7; TRBD2 agrees at 10 bases. The germline gives CDR1 MGHDK, CDR2 SYGVNS. V dropped 6 bases and J dropped 3; count of bases not matched to a gene: 26. The CDR3 is 21 residues long.

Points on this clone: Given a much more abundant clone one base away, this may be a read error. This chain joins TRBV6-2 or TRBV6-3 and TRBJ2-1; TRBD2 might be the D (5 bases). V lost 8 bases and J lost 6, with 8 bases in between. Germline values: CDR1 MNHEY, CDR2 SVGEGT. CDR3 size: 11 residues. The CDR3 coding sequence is TGTGCCAGCCATGGGAGCAATGAGCAGTTCTTC. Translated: CASHGSNEQFF.

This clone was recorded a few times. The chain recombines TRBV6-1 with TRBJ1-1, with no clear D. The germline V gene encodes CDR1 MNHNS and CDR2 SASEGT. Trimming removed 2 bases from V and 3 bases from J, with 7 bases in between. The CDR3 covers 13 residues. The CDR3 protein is CASSELWDTEAFF. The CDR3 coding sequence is TGTGCCAGCAGTGAATTATGGGACACTGAAGCTTTCTTT.

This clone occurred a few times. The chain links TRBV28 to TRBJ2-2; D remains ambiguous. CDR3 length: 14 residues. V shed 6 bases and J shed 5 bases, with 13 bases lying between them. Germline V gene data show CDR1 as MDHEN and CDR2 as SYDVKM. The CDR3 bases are TGTGCCAGCAGATACCAAGCCCGGACCGGGGAGCTGTTTTTT. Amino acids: CASRYQARTGELFF.